A single sample gave rise to the 8 T cell receptor beta chains below, sequenced in a study of technical replicates of blood from several donors (dated by TCRdb to the late 2010s). Libraries were prepared through the immunoSEQ multiplex PCR assay. What TCRdb holds here is the immuneACCESS table cut down to in-frame rearrangements. Part of the clones is not present; checked against another copy, under half of the missing clones reflect an unresolved V gene, and the others are unexplained. The sample profile shows 65,000 to 95,000 clones; around 94% of them were found once. Under 0.5% of the sample goes to the ten largest clones. Material: T cells isolated from PBMCs. Every receptor here comes from a human donor in good health.

The V and J genes are TRBV6-5 and TRBJ1-2, with D perhaps matching TRBD1 (6 bases). V lost 1 base and J lost 3, with 9 bases in between. The CDR3 runs to 14 residues. CDR1 is MNHEY, CDR2 SVGAGI, per germline. CDR3 bases: TGTGCCAGCAGTTACTATACAGGGTACTATGGCTACACCTTC. It yields the protein CASSYYTGYYGYTF.

The chain joins TRBV7-9 to TRBJ1-4, with 7 nucleotides matching TRBD1. The junction had 3 bases not matched to a gene; V was cut back by 3 bases and J by 2 bases. In germline, CDR1 is SEHNR, CDR2 FQNEAQ (reference sequence). The CDR3 totals 15 residues. CDR3 in DNA: TGTGCCAGCAGCTTGACAGGGACCACTAATGAAAAACTGTTTTTT. Translated: CASSLTGTTNEKLFF. The full variable domain, in which reference TRBV7-9 and TRBJ1-4 provide the parts outside the CDR3, is DTGVSQNPRHKITKRGQNVTFRCDPISEHNRLYWYRQTLGQGPEFLTYFQNEAQLEKSRLLSDRFSAERPKGSFSTLEIQRTEQGDSAMYLCASSLTGTTNEKLFFGSGTQLSVL.

The chain is built from TRBV4-3 and TRBJ2-6; no definite D call. This CDR3 comprises 15 residues. Germline V gives CDR1 LGHNA, CDR2 YSLEER. V was clipped by 4 bases and J by 4 bases, with 11 bases between them. The CDR3 coding sequence is TGCGCCAGCAGCCCTCACGGGTCCGGGGCCAACGTCCTGACTTTC. This sequence encodes CASSPHGSGANVLTF.

The V gene is TRBV7-7, the J gene TRBJ2-1; 10 bases fit TRBD1. This CDR3 is 15 amino acids long. The trim removed 5 bases at V and 7 bases at J, leaving 8 bases unmatched. Germline V gives CDR1 SSHAT, CDR2 FNYEAQ (reference sequence). The CDR3: CASSPGTGEINEQFF. The CDR3 DNA reads TGTGCCAGCAGCCCCGGGACAGGGGAAATAAATGAGCAGTTCTTC.

The chain carries TRBV5-1 and TRBJ2-3, with TRBD2 identical over 12 bases. Germline loops: CDR1 SGHRS, CDR2 YFSETQ. This CDR3 has 14 residues. Trimming removed 4 bases from V and 5 bases from J; junction bases left unmatched: 2. CDR3 coding DNA: TGCGCCAGCAGCACGGGACTAGCGGGAGATACGCAGTATTTT. It codes for CASSTGLAGDTQYF. Variable domain in full (rest from reference TRBV5-1 and TRBJ2-3): KAGVTQTPRYLIKTRGQQVTLSCSPISGHRSVSWYQQTPGQGLQFLFEYFSETQRNKGNFPGRFSGRQFSNSRSEMNVSTLELGDSALYLCASSTGLAGDTQYFGPGTRLTVL.

The chain employs TRBV5-8 and TRBJ1-1; D is unresolved. V was trimmed by 4 bases and J by 1 base, leaving 11 bases between them. The germline V gene encodes CDR1 SGHTS and CDR2 YDEGEE. The CDR3 length is 14 residues. CDR3 region: CASSPWRANTEAFF. CDR3 sequence (DNA): TGTGCCAGCAGCCCTTGGCGGGCGAACACTGAAGCTTTCTTT.

The chain joins TRBV5-1 to TRBJ2-7, with TRBD1 identical over 9 bases. CDR1 SGHRS and CDR2 YFSETQ come from the germline V gene. There are 14 residues in the CDR3. Trimming took 4 bases from V and 3 from J; bases not matched to a gene: 5. In DNA, the CDR3 is TGCGCCAGCAGCCCGGGACAGGGACACTACGAGCAGTACTTC. As protein: CASSPGQGHYEQYF.

The chain recombines TRBV29-1 with TRBJ2-1, with D tentatively TRBD1 (5 bases). Germline V lookup: CDR1 SQVTM, CDR2 ANQGSEA. The CDR3 has 15 amino acids. Between the trimmed V and J ends, which lost 4 bases and 8 bases, there was a span of 21 bases. Here the CDR3 DNA reads TGCAGCGTTGGGTGGTCCCAGGGATATGGAGATGAGCAGTTCTTC. Protein product: CSVGWSQGYGDEQFF.